This T cell receptor (beta chain) was sequenced for a study of T cell responses to AZD1222 COVID-19 vaccine. The CDR3 is made up of 11 amino acids. Germline values: CDR1 SQVTM, CDR2 ANQGSEA. V gave up 8 bases and J gave up 3 bases, with 11 bases separating them. Profiled with immunoSEQ multiplex PCR; TCRdb holds only in-frame clones, not every one. The table records 160,000 or so clones, around nine tenths of them present only once. Study-level points and caveats: Sampling that yielded the repertoires occurred only after the peak T cell response. Seropositivity was recorded at baseline in only six AZD1222 recipients.

The table lists this clone with a count of one. What it binds is unknown. The input for sequencing was peripheral blood, taken on day 0 of AZD1222 vaccination. The chain recombines TRBV29-1 with TRBJ2-7; D ambiguous. The sequence came from an adult in good health. CDR3 residues: CSFTTGYEQYF. The CDR3 nucleotides are TGCAGCTTTACGACTGGCTACGAGCAGTACTTC.